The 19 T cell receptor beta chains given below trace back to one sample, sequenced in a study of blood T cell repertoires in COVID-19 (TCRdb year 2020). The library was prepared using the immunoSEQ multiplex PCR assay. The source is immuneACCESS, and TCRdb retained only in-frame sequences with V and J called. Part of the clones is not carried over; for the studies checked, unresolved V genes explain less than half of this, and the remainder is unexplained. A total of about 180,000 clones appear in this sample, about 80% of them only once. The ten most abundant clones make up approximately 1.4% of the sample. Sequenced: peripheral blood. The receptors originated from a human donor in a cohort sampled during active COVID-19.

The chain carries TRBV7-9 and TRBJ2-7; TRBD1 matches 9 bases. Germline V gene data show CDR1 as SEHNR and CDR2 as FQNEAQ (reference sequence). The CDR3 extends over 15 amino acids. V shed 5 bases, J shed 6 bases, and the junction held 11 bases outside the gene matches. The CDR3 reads CASSTDRGSPLEQYF. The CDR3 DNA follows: TGTGCCAGCAGCACTGACAGGGGGAGCCCCCTCGAGCAGTACTTC.

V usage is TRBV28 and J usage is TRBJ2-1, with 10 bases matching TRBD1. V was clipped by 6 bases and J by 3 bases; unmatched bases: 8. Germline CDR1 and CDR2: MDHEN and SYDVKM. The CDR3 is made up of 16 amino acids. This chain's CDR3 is CASSSLGDRGYNEQFF. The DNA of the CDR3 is TGTGCCAGCAGCTCCTTAGGGGACAGGGGCTACAATGAGCAGTTCTTC.

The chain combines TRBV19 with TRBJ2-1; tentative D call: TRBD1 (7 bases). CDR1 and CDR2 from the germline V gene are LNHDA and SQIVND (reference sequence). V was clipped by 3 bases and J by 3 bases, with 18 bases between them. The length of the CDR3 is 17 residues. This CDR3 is CASSIGPRQGGYNEQFF. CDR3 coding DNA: TGTGCCAGTAGTATCGGACCGAGACAGGGAGGCTACAATGAGCAGTTCTTC. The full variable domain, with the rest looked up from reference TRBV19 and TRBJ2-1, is DGGITQSPKYLFRKEGQNVTLSCEQNLNHDAMYWYRQDPGQGLRLIYYSQIVNDFQKGDIAEGYSVSREKKESFPLTVTSAQKNPTAFYLCASSIGPRQGGYNEQFFGPGTRLTVL.

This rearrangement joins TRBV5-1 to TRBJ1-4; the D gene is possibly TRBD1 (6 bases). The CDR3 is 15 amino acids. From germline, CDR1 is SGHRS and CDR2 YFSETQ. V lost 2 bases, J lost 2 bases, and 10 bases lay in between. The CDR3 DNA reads TGCGCCAGCAGCTTAAAACAGGGTACTAATGAAAAACTGTTTTTT. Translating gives CASSLKQGTNEKLFF.

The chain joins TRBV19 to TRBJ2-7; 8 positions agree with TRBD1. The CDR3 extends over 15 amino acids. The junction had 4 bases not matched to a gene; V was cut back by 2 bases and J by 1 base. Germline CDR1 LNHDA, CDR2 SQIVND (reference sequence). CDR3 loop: CASSIPRGRSYEQYF. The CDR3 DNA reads TGTGCCAGTAGTATACCCAGGGGGCGATCCTACGAGCAGTACTTC.

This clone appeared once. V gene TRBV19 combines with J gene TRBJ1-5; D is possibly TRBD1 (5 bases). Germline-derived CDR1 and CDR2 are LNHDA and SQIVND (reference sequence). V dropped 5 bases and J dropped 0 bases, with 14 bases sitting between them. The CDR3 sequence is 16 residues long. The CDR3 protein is CASSPPRGVSNQPQHF. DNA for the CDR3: TGTGCCAGTAGTCCTCCTCGGGGGGTTAGCAATCAGCCCCAGCATTTT. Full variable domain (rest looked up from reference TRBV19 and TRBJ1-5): DGGITQSPKYLFRKEGQNVTLSCEQNLNHDAMYWYRQDPGQGLRLIYYSQIVNDFQKGDIAEGYSVSREKKESFPLTVTSAQKNPTAFYLCASSPPRGVSNQPQHFGDGTRLSIL.

The chain's CDR3 is CAKGQENTGELFF. The CDR3 nucleotides read TGTGCCAAAGGACAGGAGAACACCGGGGAGCTGTTTTTT. This sequence joins TRBV7-9 and TRBJ2-2, with 7 bases that match TRBD1. This CDR3 is 13 amino acids long. Germline CDR1 SEHNR, CDR2 FQNEAQ (reference sequence). J lost 1 base, V lost 10 bases, and 3 bases had no gene match.

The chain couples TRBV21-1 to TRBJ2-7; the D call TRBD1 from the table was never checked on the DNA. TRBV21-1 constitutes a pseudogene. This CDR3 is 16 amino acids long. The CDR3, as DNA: TGTGCCAGCAGCAAACCAATCGGGACAATTCCCTACGAGCAGTACTTC. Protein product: CASSKPIGTIPYEQYF.

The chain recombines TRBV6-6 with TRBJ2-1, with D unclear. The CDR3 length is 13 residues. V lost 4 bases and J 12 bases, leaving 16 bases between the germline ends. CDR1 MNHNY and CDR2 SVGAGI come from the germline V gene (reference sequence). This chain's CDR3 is CASSSDPDSRQFF. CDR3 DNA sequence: TGTGCCAGCAGTTCTGACCCCGACTCCCGGCAGTTCTTC.

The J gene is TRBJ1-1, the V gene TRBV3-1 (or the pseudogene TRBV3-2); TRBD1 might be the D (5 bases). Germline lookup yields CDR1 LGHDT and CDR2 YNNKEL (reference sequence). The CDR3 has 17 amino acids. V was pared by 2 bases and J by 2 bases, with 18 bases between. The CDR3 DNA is TGTGCCAGCAGCCAAAGTGGCCGCGTGGGGGGAAACACTGAAGCTTTCTTT. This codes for CASSQSGRVGGNTEAFF.

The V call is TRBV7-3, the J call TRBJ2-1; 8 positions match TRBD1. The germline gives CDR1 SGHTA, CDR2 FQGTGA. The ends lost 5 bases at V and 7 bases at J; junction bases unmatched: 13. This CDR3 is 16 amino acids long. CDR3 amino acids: CASSTTPGQGWNEQFF. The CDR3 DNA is TGTGCCAGCAGCACGACACCTGGACAGGGATGGAATGAGCAGTTCTTC. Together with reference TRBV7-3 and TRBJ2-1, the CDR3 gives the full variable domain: GAGVSQTPSNKVTEKGKYVELRCDPISGHTALYWYRQSLGQGPEFLIYFQGTGAADDSGLPNDRFFAVRPEGSVSTLKIQRTERGDSAVYLCASSTTPGQGWNEQFFGPGTRLTVL.

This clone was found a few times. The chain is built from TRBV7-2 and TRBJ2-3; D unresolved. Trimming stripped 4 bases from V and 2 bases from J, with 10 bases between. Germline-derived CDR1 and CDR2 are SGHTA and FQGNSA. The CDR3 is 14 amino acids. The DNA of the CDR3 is TGTGCCAGCAGCTATAGAGCGAACACAGATACGCAGTATTTT. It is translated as CASSYRANTDTQYF.

The CDR3 is CASSRRTGTQPQHF. The CDR3 nucleotides are TGTGCCAGCAGTCGACGGACAGGGACTCAGCCCCAGCATTTT. The J gene is TRBJ1-5, the V gene TRBV28; 8 nucleotides line up with TRBD1. This CDR3 has 14 amino acids. J lost 6 bases, V lost 5 bases, and 6 bases had no gene match. Germline loops: CDR1 MDHEN, CDR2 SYDVKM.

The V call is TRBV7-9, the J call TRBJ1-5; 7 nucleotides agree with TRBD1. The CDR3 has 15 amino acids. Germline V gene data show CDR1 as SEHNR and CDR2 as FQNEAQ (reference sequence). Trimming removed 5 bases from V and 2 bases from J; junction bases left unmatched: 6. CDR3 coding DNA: TGTGCCAGCAGCCTACAGGGGACCGGCAATCAGCCCCAGCATTTT. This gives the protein CASSLQGTGNQPQHF.

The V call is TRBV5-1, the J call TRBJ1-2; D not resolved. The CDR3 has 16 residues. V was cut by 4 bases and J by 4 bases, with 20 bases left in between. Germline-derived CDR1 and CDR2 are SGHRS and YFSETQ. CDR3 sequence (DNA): TGCGCCAGCAGCCCCGGACTGGACGGTGGGATCTATGGCTACACCTTC. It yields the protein CASSPGLDGGIYGYTF.

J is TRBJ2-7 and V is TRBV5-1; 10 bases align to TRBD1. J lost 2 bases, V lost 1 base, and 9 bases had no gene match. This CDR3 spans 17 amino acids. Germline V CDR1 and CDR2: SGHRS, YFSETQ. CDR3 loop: CASSLTPVGQGPYEQYF. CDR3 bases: TGCGCCAGCAGCTTGACCCCGGTGGGACAGGGGCCCTACGAGCAGTACTTC.

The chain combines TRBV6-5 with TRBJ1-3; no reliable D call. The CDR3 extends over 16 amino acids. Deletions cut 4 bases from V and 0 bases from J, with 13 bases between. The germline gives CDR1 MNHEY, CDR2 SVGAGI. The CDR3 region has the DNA TGTGCCAGCAGTTTACCTCCAGGTTCCTCTGGAAACACCATATATTTT. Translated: CASSLPPGSSGNTIYF.

The CDR3 nucleotides read TGTGCCAGCAGTGCGGGGGGCCGTCGGGAGCAGTACTTC. Its protein is CASSAGGRREQYF. The rearrangement links TRBV12-3 or TRBV12-4 to TRBJ2-7, with 8 nucleotides matching TRBD2. This CDR3 is built from 13 residues. Losses at the gene ends were 5 bases for V and 7 bases for J; bases not matched to a gene: 7.

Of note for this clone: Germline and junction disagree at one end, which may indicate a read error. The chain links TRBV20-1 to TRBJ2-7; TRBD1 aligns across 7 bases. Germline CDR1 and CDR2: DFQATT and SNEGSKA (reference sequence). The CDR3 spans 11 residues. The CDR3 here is CSARVSDRASF. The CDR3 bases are TGCAGTGCTAGAGTTTCTGACAGGGCATCTTTC.